The 31 T cell receptor beta chains below were found in one sample sequenced in a study of neurological immune-mediated disorders. TCRdb fed the 5' RACE reads into MiXCR, producing one record per CDR3 protein. The sample has 100,000 or so distinct CDR3 sequences; 3% to 4.5% are singletons. Sequences were obtained from PBMCs. The receptors were gathered from a young woman with multiple sclerosis.

Ten or more counts support this clonotype. The chain joins TRBV7-2 to TRBJ2-5; the match to TRBD2 covers 11 bases. Germline CDR1 and CDR2: SGHTA and FQGNSA. The CDR3 totals 17 residues. V was pared by 3 bases and J by 1 base, with 7 bases of the junction left unmatched. This chain's CDR3 is CASSFLPSGGRQETQYF. The CDR3 DNA is TGTGCCAGCAGCTTCTTACCTAGCGGGGGGCGCCAAGAGACCCAGTACTTC.

This clonotype was observed at least ten times. This sequence joins TRBV20-1 and TRBJ2-7, with D uncertain. V was pared by 3 bases and J by 3 bases, with 9 bases between. The V gene's germline CDR1 is DFQATT and CDR2 SNEGSKA (reference sequence). The CDR3 extends over 12 amino acids. The CDR3 bases are TGCAGTGCTAGCGTCCCCCTCTACGAGCAGTACTTC. It specifies CSASVPLYEQYF.

This clonotype occurred many times. The chain employs TRBV12-3 or TRBV12-4 and TRBJ1-2, with D tentatively TRBD1 (6 bases). With 0 bases removed from V and 6 bases from J, the gap between germline ends came to 11 bases. The CDR3 is 14 amino acids. The CDR3 loop reads CASSLASGANGYTF. The CDR3 coding sequence is TGTGCCAGCAGTTTAGCGTCGGGGGCGAATGGCTACACCTTC.

This clonotype was observed at least ten times. V gene TRBV15 combines with J gene TRBJ2-1, with D uncertain. V lost 0 bases and J 3 bases, leaving 15 bases between the germline ends. The CDR3 is made up of 17 amino acids. Germline V gene data show CDR1 as LNHNV and CDR2 as YYDKDF (reference sequence). The CDR3 region is CATSRDLRATVYNEQFF. Here the CDR3 DNA reads TGTGCCACCAGCAGAGATCTACGCGCTACAGTCTACAATGAGCAGTTCTTC.

This clonotype was recorded many times. The rearrangement uses TRBV12-3 or TRBV12-4 and TRBJ2-7, with unresolved D. Trimming took 6 bases from V and 5 from J, leaving 14 bases between them. The CDR3 is made up of 13 amino acids. CDR3: CASSPNSNHEQYF. CDR3 in DNA: TGTGCCAGCAGCCCAAACAGTAATCACGAGCAGTACTTC.

At least ten counts were recorded for this clonotype. The chain is built from TRBV20-1 and TRBJ1-5; D is uncertain. The germline V gene encodes CDR1 DFQATT and CDR2 SNEGSKA (reference sequence). The V end was cut by 4 bases, the J end by 6 bases, with 13 bases between. The CDR3 spans 13 residues. CDR3 residues: CSAMGVGGQPQHF. CDR3 DNA: TGCAGTGCTATGGGCGTTGGTGGTCAGCCCCAGCATTTT.

This clonotype was detected ten times or more. V gene TRBV7-9 combines with J gene TRBJ2-7, with D unclear. The CDR3 is 14 amino acids. V shed 4 bases and J shed 3 bases, with 13 bases lying between them. The germline V gene encodes CDR1 SEHNR and CDR2 FQNEAQ (reference sequence). The CDR3 nucleotides read TGTGCCAGCAGCTCCACTGACGGTATCTACGAGCAGTACTTC. Protein sequence: CASSSTDGIYEQYF.

This clonotype was picked up a small number of times. With a much larger clone just one base away, this may be a read error. The chain combines TRBV5-6 with TRBJ1-5; unclear D gene. The CDR3 consists of 12 residues. The germline V gene has CDR1 SGHDT and CDR2 YYEEEE. The CDR3 spells CDSSSPGQPQHF. CDR3 nucleotides: TGTGACAGCAGCTCTCCTGGCCAGCCCCAGCATTTT.

This chain links TRBV29-1 with TRBJ2-1; 9 nucleotides match TRBD2. Germline assignment: CDR1 SQVTM and CDR2 ANQGSEA. The CDR3 contains 15 residues. Trimming removed 4 bases from V and 6 bases from J; junction bases left unmatched: 10. The CDR3 spells CSVVKSRGGPNEQFF. The CDR3 bases are TGCAGCGTTGTAAAATCGCGGGGGGGCCCCAATGAGCAGTTCTTC.

This clonotype was seen ten or more times. This sequence joins TRBV3-1 and TRBJ2-4, with 8 bases lining up with TRBD1. Germline CDR1 reads LGHDT; CDR2 reads YNNKEL (reference sequence). This CDR3 comprises 13 residues. V dropped 2 bases and J dropped 7; count of bases not matched to a gene: 1. CDR3 bases: TGTGCCAGCAGCCAATCAGGGGGCAACATTCAGTACTTC. Translation gives CASSQSGGNIQYF.

This clonotype was seen repeatedly, ten times or more. The rearrangement uses TRBV5-1 and TRBJ2-3; 12 bases align to TRBD2. There are 20 residues in the CDR3. V shed 2 bases and J 2 bases; nucleotides not matched to a gene: 15. The germline V gene encodes CDR1 SGHRS and CDR2 YFSETQ. The DNA for the CDR3 is TGCGCCAGCAGCTTCCGGACTAGCGGGGCACAAAACCCCCACACAGATACGCAGTATTTT. This gives the protein CASSFRTSGAQNPHTDTQYF.

This clonotype was counted at least ten times. The rearrangement links TRBV5-1 to TRBJ1-6; 12 nucleotides match TRBD1. The CDR3 is 16 amino acids. V lost 4 bases and J lost 9; bases outside the gene matches: 8. Germline CDR1 SGHRS, CDR2 YFSETQ. CDR3 sequence: CASSPGPGQGASPLHF. DNA of the CDR3: TGCGCCAGCAGCCCAGGCCCGGGACAGGGGGCTTCACCCCTCCACTTT.

In this sample, this clonotype turned up many times. The rearrangement uses TRBV7-9 and TRBJ1-1; D is possibly TRBD1 (5 bases). Germline V gene sequence: CDR1 SEHNR, CDR2 FQNEAQ (reference sequence). Trimming pared 1 base from V and 3 bases from J, leaving 12 bases between. This CDR3 comprises 15 residues. CDR3 amino acids: CASSLVRQGYTEAFF. For the CDR3, the DNA is TGTGCCAGCAGCTTAGTTAGGCAGGGCTACACTGAAGCTTTCTTT.

There are many counts of this clonotype. This rearrangement joins TRBV7-9 to TRBJ2-5; 9 positions match TRBD1. J was trimmed by 4 bases and V by 2 bases; bases with no gene match: 14. This CDR3 spans 18 amino acids. The germline V gene has CDR1 SEHNR and CDR2 FQNEAQ (reference sequence). The CDR3: CASSLRGEDRGYGETQYF. The CDR3 nucleotides read TGTGCCAGCAGCTTACGAGGGGAGGACAGGGGCTATGGAGAGACCCAGTACTTC.

In this sample, this clonotype turned up many times. CDR3 coding DNA: TGCGCCAGCAGCTTGGTGTTTTCCGGGACAGGGTCTCGTGCCGGGGAGCTGTTTTTT. Amino acids: CASSLVFSGTGSRAGELFF. The chain is built from TRBV5-1 and TRBJ2-2; 9 nucleotides align to TRBD1. The germline V gene encodes CDR1 SGHRS and CDR2 YFSETQ. Trimming cost V 0 bases and J 6 bases; bases outside gene matches: 15. The CDR3 has 19 amino acids. Filled out from reference TRBV5-1 and TRBJ2-2, the complete variable domain reads KAGVTQTPRYLIKTRGQQVTLSCSPISGHRSVSWYQQTPGQGLQFLFEYFSETQRNKGNFPGRFSGRQFSNSRSEMNVSTLELGDSALYLCASSLVFSGTGSRAGELFFGEGSRLTVL.

Concerning this clonotype: Since a much larger clone is just one base distant, this may be a read error. The genes are TRBV4-1 and TRBJ2-1, with 7 bases fitting TRBD2. Trimming cost V 0 bases and J 7 bases; bases outside gene matches: 15. Germline-derived CDR1 and CDR2 are MGHRA and YSYEKL. The CDR3 is made up of 18 amino acids. CDR3 in amino acids: CASSQDRERGNYTNEQFF. CDR3 in DNA: TGCGCCAGCAGCCAAGATCGGGAGCGGGGCAATTACACAAATGAGCAGTTCTTC.

In this sample, this clonotype turned up many times. The rearrangement uses TRBV20-1 and TRBJ2-1; D is undetermined. This CDR3 has 13 residues. Looked up from germline, CDR1 is DFQATT and CDR2 is SNEGSKA (reference sequence). This CDR3 reads CSVFAASYNEQFF. The CDR3 DNA reads TGCAGCGTTTTTGCGGCCTCCTACAATGAGCAGTTCTTC.

Comments on this clonotype: One base away lies a much larger clone, so this may be a sequencing read error. V gene TRBV11-3 combines with J gene TRBJ2-2; 9 bases match TRBD1. CDR1 is SGHNT, CDR2 YENEEA, per germline. The CDR3 has 16 amino acids. The CDR3 region is CVSSPWTGENTGELFF. The CDR3 DNA is TGTGTCAGCAGCCCCTGGACAGGGGAGAACACCGGGGAGCTGTTTTTT.

This clonotype was seen ten or more times. The chain employs TRBV10-2 and TRBJ1-6; D is perhaps TRBD1 (5 bases). V was shortened by 10 bases and J by 3 bases, with 13 bases between the two germline ends. The CDR3 totals 14 residues. Per germline, CDR1 WSHSY and CDR2 SAAADI. The CDR3 region has the DNA TGCGCCATCCGGGGGGGGGACTATAATTCACCCCTCCACTTT. Residues: CAIRGGDYNSPLHF.

This clonotype occurred many times. The chain recombines TRBV5-6 with TRBJ1-1; a possible D gene is TRBD1 (5 bases). Germline CDR1 and CDR2: SGHDT and YYEEEE. The CDR3 contains 14 residues. The V and J ends lost 3 bases and 5 bases respectively, with 14 bases between them. In DNA form, the CDR3 reads TGTGCCAGCAGCTGGAGGGACCGTTGGACTGAAGCTTTCTTT. Its translation is CASSWRDRWTEAFF. The variable domain in full, with the rest retrieved from reference TRBV5-6 and TRBJ1-1, is DAGVTQSPTHLIKTRGQQVTLRCSPKSGHDTVSWYQQALGQGPQFIFQYYEEEERQRGNFPDRFSGHQFPNYSSELNVNALLLGDSALYLCASSWRDRWTEAFFGQGTRLTVV.

In this sample, this clonotype turned up many times. The rearrangement links TRBV12-3 or TRBV12-4 to TRBJ1-2; D is possibly TRBD1 (5 bases). With 5 bases removed from V and 0 bases from J, the gap between germline ends came to 10 bases. The CDR3 runs 14 residues. The CDR3 coding sequence is TGTGCCAGCAGTGGGGACGGTCCTAACTATGGCTACACCTTC. Translation: CASSGDGPNYGYTF.

The sample holds many counts of this clonotype. The chain employs TRBV7-2 and TRBJ2-1; D gene unclear. V dropped 2 bases and J dropped 3 bases, with 8 bases sitting between them. CDR3 length: 14 residues. Germline V gene sequence: CDR1 SGHTA, CDR2 FQGNSA. The CDR3 loop reads CASSLTGYYNEQFF. In DNA form, the CDR3 reads TGTGCCAGCAGCTTAACCGGATACTACAATGAGCAGTTCTTC.

At least ten counts were recorded for this clonotype. The J gene is TRBJ2-1, the V gene TRBV6-6; 8 nucleotides agree with TRBD2. Germline loops: CDR1 MNHNY, CDR2 SVGAGI (reference sequence). The CDR3 is made up of 16 amino acids. J was trimmed by 4 bases and V by 5 bases; bases with no gene match: 10. CDR3 loop: CASSPSQRESYNEQFF. The CDR3 DNA sequence: TGTGCCAGCAGTCCTTCTCAGCGGGAGAGTTACAATGAGCAGTTCTTC.

The CDR3 DNA reads TGCGCCAGCCCGGGGATCTCCTACGAGCAGTACTTC. Translated, it gives CASPGISYEQYF. The V and J genes are TRBV5-1 and TRBJ2-7, with a tentative D call TRBD2 (5 bases). CDR3 length: 12 residues. Germline V gene data show CDR1 as SGHRS and CDR2 as YFSETQ. Between the trimmed V and J ends, which lost 7 bases and 0 bases, there was a span of 8 bases.

This clonotype was counted at least ten times. This chain uses TRBV11-1 with TRBJ2-2, with D unresolved. CDR1 and CDR2 from the germline V gene are SGHAT and FQDESV (reference sequence). Trimming stripped 5 bases from V and 4 bases from J, with 11 bases between. The CDR3 length is 14 residues. CDR3 nucleotides: TGTGCCAGCAGCCCTCCCCCTTCCACCGGGGAGCTGTTTTTT. Protein product: CASSPPPSTGELFF.

This clonotype has a count of ten or more. The CDR3 nucleotides are TGTGCCAGCAGTACAGGGAACTATGGCTACACCTTC. Translated, it gives CASSTGNYGYTF. The rearrangement links TRBV9 to TRBJ1-2; TRBD1 is a possible D gene (6 bases). V was trimmed by 5 bases and J by 2 bases, leaving 7 bases between them. CDR1 is SGDLS, CDR2 YYNGEE, per germline. The CDR3 has 12 amino acids.

This clonotype was seen repeatedly, ten times or more. The CDR3 DNA reads as TGCAGCGCCAGACTTGCGGAACAGACTGAAGCTTTCTTT. This sequence encodes CSARLAEQTEAFF. This chain uses TRBV29-1 with TRBJ1-1; D gene ambiguous. This CDR3 has 13 amino acids. Germline V lookup: CDR1 SQVTM, CDR2 ANQGSEA. The V gene lost 7 bases and the J gene lost 5 bases, with 17 bases spanning the gap.

This clonotype was recorded at least ten times. The chain links TRBV5-1 to TRBJ2-6; D tentatively reads TRBD1 or TRBD2 (5 bases each). The CDR3 is 15 residues long. Germline CDR1 and CDR2: SGHRS and YFSETQ. Trimming left V 1 base short and J 4 bases short, with 9 bases between. The CDR3 here is CASSLIGAGANVLTF. CDR3 nucleotide sequence: TGCGCCAGCAGCTTGATCGGGGCCGGGGCCAACGTCCTGACTTTC.

This clonotype was picked up many times. V usage is TRBV11-2 and J usage is TRBJ2-2; D not resolved. The CDR3 spans 12 residues. CDR1 is SGHAT and CDR2 is FQNNGV in the germline V gene. The germline V and J ends were trimmed by 0 bases and 6 bases, with 2 bases remaining between them. DNA of the CDR3: TGTGCCAGCAGCTTAGATTCCGGGGAGCTGTTTTTT. Translated: CASSLDSGELFF.

This clonotype appeared many times. The chain employs TRBV12-3 or TRBV12-4 and TRBJ2-1; TRBD2 agrees at 9 bases. Losses at the gene ends were 4 bases for V and 7 bases for J; bases not matched to a gene: 8. The CDR3 length is 15 residues. The CDR3 loop is CASSSGGGRGNEQFF. Here the CDR3 DNA reads TGTGCCAGCAGTTCGGGGGGCGGGAGGGGGAATGAGCAGTTCTTC.

This clonotype was seen many times. The J gene is TRBJ2-5, the V gene TRBV5-1; TRBD2 matches 11 bases. The ends lost 4 bases at V and 4 bases at J; junction bases unmatched: 9. Per the germline V gene, CDR1 is SGHRS and CDR2 is YFSETQ. CDR3 length: 16 residues. The CDR3 loop is CASSRGTSGRSETQYF. CDR3 DNA sequence: TGCGCCAGCAGCCGAGGGACTAGCGGACGATCAGAGACCCAGTACTTC.